This T cell receptor (beta chain) is from a study of breast tumors, draining lymph nodes, adjacent tissues. This clonotype was seen ten or more times. What it binds is unknown. The V and J ends lost 10 bases and 0 bases respectively, with 16 bases between them. The CDR3 is made up of 15 amino acids. Germline V gene sequence: CDR1 MRHNA, CDR2 SNTAGT. MiXCR, run by TCRdb on the multiplex PCR reads, gives a single entry per CDR3 protein. The sample consists of 130,000 or so distinct CDR3 sequences, less than 35% of them appearing once. Samples came from axillary lymph nodes draining the breast cancer. Study results and limitations: Tumor TCR diversity was below lymph nodes but above nontumor tissue. The lymph node origin of tumor T cells was framed as consistent with a hypothesis, not demonstrated. Data fit most tumor T cells coming from lymph node, expanding in tumor.

The source of this sequence is a female donor with breast cancer. Some clones in this sample may be carry-over from other donors' samples. The chain couples TRBV6-4 to TRBJ2-1; either TRBD1 or TRBD2 may supply D (5 bases each). Sequencing used axillary lymph node tissue. The DNA of the CDR3 is TGTGCCACCCAACGGGACCGCAACTCCTACAATGAGCAGTTCTTC. It yields the protein CATQRDRNSYNEQFF.